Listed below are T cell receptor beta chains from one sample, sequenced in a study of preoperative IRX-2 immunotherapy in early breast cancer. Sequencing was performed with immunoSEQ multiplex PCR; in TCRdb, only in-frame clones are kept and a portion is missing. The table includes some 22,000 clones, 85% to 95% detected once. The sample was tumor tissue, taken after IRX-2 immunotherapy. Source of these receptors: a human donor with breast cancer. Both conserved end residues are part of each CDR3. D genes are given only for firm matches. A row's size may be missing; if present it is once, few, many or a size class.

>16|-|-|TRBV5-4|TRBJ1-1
CASSLDREPISTEAFF
TGTGCCAGCAGCTTGGACAGGGAACCCATTAGCACTGAAGCTTTCTTT
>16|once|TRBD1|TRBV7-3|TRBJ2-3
CASSLQGTGGPDTQYF
TGTGCCAGCAGCTTGCAGGGGACAGGGGGCCCAGATACGCAGTATTTT
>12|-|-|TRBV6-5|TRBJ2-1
CASSGRATEQFF
TGTGCCAGCAGTGGCAGGGCGACGGAGCAGTTCTTC
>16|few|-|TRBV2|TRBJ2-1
CASGFLGSRTGIEQFF
TGTGCCAGCGGATTTTTGGGTAGCAGGACGGGGATTGAGCAGTTCTTC
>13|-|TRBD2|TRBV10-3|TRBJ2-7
CAMGGGRTYEQYF
TGTGCCATGGGGGGCGGGAGGACCTACGAGCAGTACTTC
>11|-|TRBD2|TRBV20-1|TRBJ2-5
CSARLAREQYF
TGCAGTGCAAGACTAGCTAGGGAGCAGTACTTC
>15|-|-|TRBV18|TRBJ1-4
CASSLGHTVAEKLFF
TGTGCCAGCTCACTCGGACATACCGTTGCTGAAAAACTGTTTTTT
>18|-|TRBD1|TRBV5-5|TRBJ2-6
CASSLTGADDVGANVLTF
TGTGCCAGCAGCTTGACAGGGGCTGACGACGTTGGGGCCAACGTCCTGACTTTC
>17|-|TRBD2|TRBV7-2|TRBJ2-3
CASSRGLAGDSADTQYF
TGTGCCAGCAGCCGTGGACTAGCGGGAGATTCAGCAGATACGCAGTATTTT
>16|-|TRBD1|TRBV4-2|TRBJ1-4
CASSQNTGTGPEKLFF
TGTGCCAGCAGCCAAAATACCGGGACAGGGCCTGAAAAACTGTTTTTT
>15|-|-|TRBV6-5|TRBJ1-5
CASSLTGQPNQPQHF
TGTGCCAGCAGTTTGACAGGTCAGCCTAATCAGCCCCAGCATTTT
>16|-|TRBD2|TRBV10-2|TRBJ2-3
CASRATERGPADTQYF
TGCGCCAGCAGGGCTACGGAGCGGGGGCCCGCGGATACGCAGTATTTT
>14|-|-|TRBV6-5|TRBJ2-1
CASSYADSYNEQFF
TGTGCCAGCAGTTACGCGGACTCCTACAATGAGCAGTTCTTC
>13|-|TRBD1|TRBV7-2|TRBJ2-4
CASSLLNRDRVHF
TGTGCCAGCAGCCTCTTAAACCGGGACAGGGTTCACTTC
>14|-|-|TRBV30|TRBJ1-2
CASSTKLGIYGYTF
TGTGCCTCTTCGACCAAATTGGGAATCTATGGCTACACCTTC
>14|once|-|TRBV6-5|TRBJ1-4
CASSYRGVGEKLFF
TGTGCCAGCAGTTACAGGGGGGTAGGAGAAAAACTGTTTTTT
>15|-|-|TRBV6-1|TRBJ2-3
CASKVIRGSADTQYF
TGTGCCAGCAAAGTGATTAGGGGGTCGGCGGATACGCAGTATTTT
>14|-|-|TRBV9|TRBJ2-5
CASSVGGVQETQYF
TGTGCCAGCAGCGTAGGGGGGGTTCAAGAGACCCAGTACTTC
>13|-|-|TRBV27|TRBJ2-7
CASRGAATYEQYF
TGTGCCAGCAGGGGGGCAGCCACCTACGAGCAGTACTTC
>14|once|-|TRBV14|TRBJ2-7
CASSQTGHAYEQYF
TGTGCCAGCAGCCAGACGGGACATGCCTACGAGCAGTACTTC
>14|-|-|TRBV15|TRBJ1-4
CATSRTGVNEKLFF
TGTGCCACCAGCAGGACGGGCGTCAATGAAAAACTGTTTTTT
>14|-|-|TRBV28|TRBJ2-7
CASLSPGRHYEQYF
TGTGCCAGCCTTTCCCCGGGACGACACTACGAGCAGTACTTC
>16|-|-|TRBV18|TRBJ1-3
CASSPDSPYSGNTIYF
TGTGCCAGCTCACCCGACAGCCCGTACTCTGGAAACACCATATATTTT
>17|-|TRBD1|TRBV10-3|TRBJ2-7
CAISERQGKEVGYEQYF
TGTGCCATCAGTGAGAGACAGGGGAAGGAAGTCGGCTACGAGCAGTACTTC
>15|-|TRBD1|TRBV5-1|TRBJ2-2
CASSNRTGEGGELFF
TGCGCCAGCAGCAATCGGACAGGGGAGGGCGGGGAGCTGTTTTTT
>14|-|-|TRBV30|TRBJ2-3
CAWIKHGATDTQYF
TGTGCCTGGATTAAGCACGGGGCGACAGATACGCAGTATTTT
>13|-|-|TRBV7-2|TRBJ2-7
CASSLGVALEQYF
TGTGCCAGCAGCCTCGGGGTGGCCCTCGAGCAGTACTTC
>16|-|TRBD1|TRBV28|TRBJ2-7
CASSLRGQGAKDEQYF
TGTGCCAGCAGTTTACGTGGACAGGGGGCCAAGGACGAGCAGTACTTC
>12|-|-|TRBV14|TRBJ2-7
CASSQDRREQYF
TGTGCCAGCAGCCAAGATCGTCGTGAGCAGTACTTC
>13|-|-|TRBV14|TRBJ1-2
CASSSQGNYGYTF
TGTGCCAGCAGCTCACAGGGAAACTATGGCTACACCTTC
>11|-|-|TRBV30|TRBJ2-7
CAWSTGNEQYF
TGTGCCTGGAGTACAGGGAACGAGCAGTACTTC
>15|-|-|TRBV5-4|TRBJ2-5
CASSLPRVGQETQYF
TGTGCCAGCAGCTTGCCCCGCGTAGGCCAAGAGACCCAGTACTTC
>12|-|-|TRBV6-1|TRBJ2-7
CASSLSTYEQYF
TGTGCCAGCAGTCTTTCTACCTACGAGCAGTACTTC
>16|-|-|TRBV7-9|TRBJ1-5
CASSLGGWGSNQPQHF
TGTGCCAGCAGCTTAGGGGGATGGGGTAGCAATCAGCCCCAGCATTTT
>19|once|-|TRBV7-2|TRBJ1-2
CASSHSNRESDRPLYGYTF
TGTGCCAGCAGCCACTCCAACAGGGAATCCGACCGCCCCCTCTATGGCTACACCTTC
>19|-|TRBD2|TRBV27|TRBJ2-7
CASSLSNLLGLAVWDEQYF
TGTGCCAGCAGTTTATCGAACTTGCTCGGACTAGCGGTTTGGGACGAGCAGTACTTC
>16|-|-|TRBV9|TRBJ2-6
CASRSGTSSGANVLTF
TGTGCCAGCAGATCCGGGACCTCCTCTGGGGCCAACGTCCTGACTTTC
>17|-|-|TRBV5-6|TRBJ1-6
CASSFGNRGHNNSPLHF
TGTGCCAGCAGCTTTGGGAATCGTGGACACAATAATTCACCCCTCCACTTT
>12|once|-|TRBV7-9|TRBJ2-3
CASSFSADTQYF
TGTGCCAGCAGCTTTAGCGCAGATACGCAGTATTTT
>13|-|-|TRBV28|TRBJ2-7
CASSLLGLYEQYF
TGTGCCAGCAGTTTATTAGGACTCTACGAGCAGTACTTC
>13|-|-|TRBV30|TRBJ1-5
CAWSGGTPQPQHF
TGTGCCTGGAGCGGGGGGACACCTCAGCCCCAGCATTTT
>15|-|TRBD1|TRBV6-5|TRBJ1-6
CASTRNRGYNSPLHF
TGTGCCAGCACCCGAAACAGGGGATATAATTCACCCCTCCACTTT
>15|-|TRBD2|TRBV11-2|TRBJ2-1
CASSLVAGAFNEQFF
TGTGCCAGCAGCTTAGTAGCGGGGGCCTTCAATGAGCAGTTCTTC
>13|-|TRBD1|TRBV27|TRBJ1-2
CASSNRGVYGYTF
TGTGCCAGCAGCAACAGGGGGGTCTATGGCTACACCTTC
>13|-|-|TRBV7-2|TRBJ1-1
CASSLGQNTEAFF
TGTGCCAGCAGCTTGGGACAGAACACTGAAGCTTTCTTT
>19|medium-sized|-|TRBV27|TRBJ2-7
CASSSSRVARREPHYEQYF
TGTGCCAGCAGTTCGTCACGTGTGGCCCGCAGGGAGCCCCACTACGAGCAGTACTTC
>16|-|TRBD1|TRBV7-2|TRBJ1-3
CASSSWTGGSGNTIYF
TGTGCCAGCAGTTCGTGGACAGGGGGTTCTGGAAACACCATATATTTT
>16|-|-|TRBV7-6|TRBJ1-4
CASSHATVGTNEKLFF
TGTGCCAGCAGCCACGCTACTGTTGGTACTAATGAAAAACTGTTTTTT
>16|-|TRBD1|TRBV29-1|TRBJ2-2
CSVEQGAGGFTGELFF
TGCAGCGTTGAACAAGGGGCAGGGGGTTTTACCGGGGAGCTGTTTTTT
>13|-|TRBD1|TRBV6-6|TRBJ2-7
CASSGQGPYEQYF
TGTGCCAGCAGTGGACAGGGCCCCTACGAGCAGTACTTC
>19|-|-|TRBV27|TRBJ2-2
CASSFRLNSWTANTGELFF
TGTGCCAGCAGTTTCAGGTTAAATAGCTGGACTGCGAACACCGGGGAGCTGTTTTTT
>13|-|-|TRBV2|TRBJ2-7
CASRVTGRGEQYF
TGTGCCAGCAGGGTTACAGGGAGAGGCGAGCAGTACTTC
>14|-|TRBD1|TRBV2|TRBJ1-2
CASSPQTGGWGYTF
TGTGCCAGCAGTCCTCAGACAGGGGGGTGGGGCTACACCTTC
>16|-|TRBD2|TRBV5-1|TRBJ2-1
CASSSLAGGPRDEQFF
TGCGCCAGCAGTTCTCTAGCGGGGGGGCCCCGGGATGAGCAGTTCTTC
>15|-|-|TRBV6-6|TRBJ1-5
CASRNNRVPNQPQHF
TGTGCCAGCAGAAACAACAGGGTTCCCAATCAGCCCCAGCATTTT